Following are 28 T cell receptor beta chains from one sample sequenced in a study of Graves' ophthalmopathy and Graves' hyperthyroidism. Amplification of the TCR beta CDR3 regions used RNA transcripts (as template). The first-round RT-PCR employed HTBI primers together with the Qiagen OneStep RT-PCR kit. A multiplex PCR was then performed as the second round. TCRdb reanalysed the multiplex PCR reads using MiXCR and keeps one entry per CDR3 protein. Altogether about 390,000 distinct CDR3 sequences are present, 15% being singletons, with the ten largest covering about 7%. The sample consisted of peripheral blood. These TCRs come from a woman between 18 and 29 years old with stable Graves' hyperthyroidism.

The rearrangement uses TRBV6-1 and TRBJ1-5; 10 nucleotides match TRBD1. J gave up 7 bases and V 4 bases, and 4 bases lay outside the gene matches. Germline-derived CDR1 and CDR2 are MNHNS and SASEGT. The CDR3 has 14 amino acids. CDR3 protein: CASSGDRGLQPQHF. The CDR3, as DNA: TGTGCCAGCAGTGGGGACAGGGGTTTGCAGCCCCAGCATTTT.

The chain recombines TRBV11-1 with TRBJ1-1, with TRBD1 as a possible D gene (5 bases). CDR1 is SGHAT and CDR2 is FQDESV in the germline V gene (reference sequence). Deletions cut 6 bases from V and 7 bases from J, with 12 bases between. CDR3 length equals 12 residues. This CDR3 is CASRGENGEAFF. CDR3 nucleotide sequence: TGTGCCAGCAGAGGGGAAAACGGTGAAGCTTTCTTT. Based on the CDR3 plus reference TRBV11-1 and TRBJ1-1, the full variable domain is EAEVAQSPRYKITEKSQAVAFWCDPISGHATLYWYRQILGQGPELLVQFQDESVVDDSQLPKDRFSAERLKGVDSTLKIQPAELGDSAMYLCASRGENGEAFFGQGTRLTVV.

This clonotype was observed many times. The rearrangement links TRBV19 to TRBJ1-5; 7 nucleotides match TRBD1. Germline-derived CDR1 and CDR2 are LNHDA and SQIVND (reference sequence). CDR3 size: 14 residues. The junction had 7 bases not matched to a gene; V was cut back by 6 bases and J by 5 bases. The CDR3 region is CASRDRVGDQPQHF. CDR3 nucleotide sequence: TGTGCCAGTAGAGACAGGGTTGGAGATCAGCCCCAGCATTTT.

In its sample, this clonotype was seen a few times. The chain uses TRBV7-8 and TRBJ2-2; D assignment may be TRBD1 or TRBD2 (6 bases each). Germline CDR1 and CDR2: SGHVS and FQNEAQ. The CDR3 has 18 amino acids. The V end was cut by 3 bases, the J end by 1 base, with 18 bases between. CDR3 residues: CASSFTGTLGLNTGELFF. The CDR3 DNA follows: TGTGCCAGCAGCTTTACAGGGACTCTGGGACTGAACACCGGGGAGCTGTTTTTT.

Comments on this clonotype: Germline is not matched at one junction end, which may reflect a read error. The CDR3 loop is CASSTPGGRHSNQPQQF. CDR3 sequence (DNA): TGTGCCAGTAGTACTCCCGGGGGGCGCCATAGCAATCAGCCCCAGCAGTTT. The chain has TRBV19 and TRBJ1-5; tentatively, D is TRBD1 (6 bases). Germline V gene lookup returns CDR1 LNHDA and CDR2 SQIVND (reference sequence). This CDR3 has 17 residues. Full variable domain (outside the CDR3, taken from reference TRBV19 and TRBJ1-5): DGGITQSPKYLFRKEGQNVTLSCEQNLNHDAMYWYRQDPGQGLRLIYYSQIVNDFQKGDIAEGYSVSREKKESFPLTVTSAQKNPTAFYLCASSTPGGRHSNQPQQFGDGTRLSIL.

The chain's CDR3 is CASSRGGGRESPLHF. The CDR3 DNA is TGTGCCAGCAGCCGCGGGGGGGGTAGAGAATCACCCCTCCACTTT. V is TRBV3-1 and J is TRBJ1-6, with a tentative D call TRBD1 (5 bases). CDR3 length: 15 residues. The V gene's germline CDR1 is LGHDT and CDR2 YNNKEL (reference sequence). Trimming took 4 bases from V and 10 from J, leaving 17 bases between them.

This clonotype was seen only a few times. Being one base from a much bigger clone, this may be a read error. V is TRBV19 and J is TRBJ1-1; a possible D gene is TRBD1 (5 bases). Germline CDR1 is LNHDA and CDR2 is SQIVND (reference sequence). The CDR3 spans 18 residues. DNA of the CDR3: TGTGCCAGTAGCCTCCTTTCACCGGGACGGGGGATGAACACTGAAGCTTGCTTT. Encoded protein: CASSLLSPGRGMNTEACF.

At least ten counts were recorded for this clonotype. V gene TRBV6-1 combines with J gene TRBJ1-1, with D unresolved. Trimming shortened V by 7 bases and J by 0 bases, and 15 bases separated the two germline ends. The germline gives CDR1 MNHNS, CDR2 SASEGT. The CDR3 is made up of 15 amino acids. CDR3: CASISNMIVNTEAFF. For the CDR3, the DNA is TGTGCCAGCATCTCGAATATGATAGTGAACACTGAAGCTTTCTTT.

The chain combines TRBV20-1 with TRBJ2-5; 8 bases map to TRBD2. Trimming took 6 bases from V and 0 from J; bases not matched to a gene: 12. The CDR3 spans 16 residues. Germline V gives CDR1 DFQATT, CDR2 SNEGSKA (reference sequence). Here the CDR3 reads CSAISGRAGDQETQYF. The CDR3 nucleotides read TGCAGTGCAATCTCCGGCCGAGCGGGGGACCAAGAGACCCAGTACTTC.

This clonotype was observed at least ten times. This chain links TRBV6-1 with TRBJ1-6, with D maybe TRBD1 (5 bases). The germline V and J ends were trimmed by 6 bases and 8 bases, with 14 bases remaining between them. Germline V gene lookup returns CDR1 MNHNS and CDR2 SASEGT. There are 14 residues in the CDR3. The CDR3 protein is CASRPGTVDSPLHF. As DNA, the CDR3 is TGTGCCAGCAGACCCGGGACGGTGGATTCACCCCTCCACTTT.

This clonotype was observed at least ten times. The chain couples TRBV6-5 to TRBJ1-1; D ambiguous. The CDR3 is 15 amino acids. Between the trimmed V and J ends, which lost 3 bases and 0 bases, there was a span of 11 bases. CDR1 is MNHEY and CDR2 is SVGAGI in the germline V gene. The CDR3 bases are TGTGCCAGCAGTTATGGGGAGATCATGAACACTGAAGCTTTCTTT. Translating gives CASSYGEIMNTEAFF.

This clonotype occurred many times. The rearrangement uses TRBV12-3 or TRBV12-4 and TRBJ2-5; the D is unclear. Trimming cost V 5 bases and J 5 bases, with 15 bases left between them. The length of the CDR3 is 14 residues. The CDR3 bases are TGTGCCAGCAGTCCCTCGGACGTGCGGGAGACCCAGTACTTC. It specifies CASSPSDVRETQYF.

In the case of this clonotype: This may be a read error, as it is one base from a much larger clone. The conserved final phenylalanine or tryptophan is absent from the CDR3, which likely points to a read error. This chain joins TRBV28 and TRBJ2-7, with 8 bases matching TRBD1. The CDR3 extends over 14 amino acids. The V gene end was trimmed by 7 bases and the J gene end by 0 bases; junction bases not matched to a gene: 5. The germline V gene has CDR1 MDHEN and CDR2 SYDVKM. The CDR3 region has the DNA TGTGCCAGCATTCGGACAGGGCCCTCCTACGAGCAGTACCTC. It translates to CASIRTGPSYEQYL.

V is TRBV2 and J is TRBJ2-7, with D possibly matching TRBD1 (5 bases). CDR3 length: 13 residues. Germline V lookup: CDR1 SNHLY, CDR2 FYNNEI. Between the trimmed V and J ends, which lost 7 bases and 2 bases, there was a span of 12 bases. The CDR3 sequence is CASILDTTYEQYF. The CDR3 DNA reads TGTGCCAGCATTCTGGACACTACCTACGAGCAGTACTTC.

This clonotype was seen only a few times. CDR3 protein: CASGTRDRLTGELFF. DNA of the CDR3: TGTGCTAGTGGTACCCGGGACAGACTCACCGGGGAGCTGTTTTTT. The chain joins TRBV12-5 to TRBJ2-2; 7 bases fit TRBD1. CDR1 and CDR2 from the germline V gene are LGHNT and FRNRAP. The CDR3 runs 15 residues. V lost 5 bases and J lost 4; bases outside the gene matches: 7.

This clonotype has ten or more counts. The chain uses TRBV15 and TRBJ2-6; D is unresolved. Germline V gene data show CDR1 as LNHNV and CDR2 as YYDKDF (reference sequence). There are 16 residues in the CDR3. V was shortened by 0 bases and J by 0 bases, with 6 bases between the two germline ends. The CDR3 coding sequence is TGTGCCACCAGCAGAGAACGTAGCTCTGGGGCCAACGTCCTGACTTTC. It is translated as CATSRERSSGANVLTF.

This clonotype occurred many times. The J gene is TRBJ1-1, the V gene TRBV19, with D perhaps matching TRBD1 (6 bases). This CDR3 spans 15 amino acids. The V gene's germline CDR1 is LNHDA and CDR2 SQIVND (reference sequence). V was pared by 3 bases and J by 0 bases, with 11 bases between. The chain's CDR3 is CASSMRQALNTEAFF. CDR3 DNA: TGTGCCAGTAGTATGAGACAGGCCTTGAACACTGAAGCTTTCTTT. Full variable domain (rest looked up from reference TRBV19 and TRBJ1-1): DGGITQSPKYLFRKEGQNVTLSCEQNLNHDAMYWYRQDPGQGLRLIYYSQIVNDFQKGDIAEGYSVSREKKESFPLTVTSAQKNPTAFYLCASSMRQALNTEAFFGQGTRLTVV.

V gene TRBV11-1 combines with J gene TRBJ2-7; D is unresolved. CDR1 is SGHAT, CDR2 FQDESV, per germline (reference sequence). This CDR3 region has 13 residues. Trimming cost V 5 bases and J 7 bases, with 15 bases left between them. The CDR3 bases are TGTGCCAGCAGCGGTGGAATCCTTGGGGAGCAGTACTTC. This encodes CASSGGILGEQYF.

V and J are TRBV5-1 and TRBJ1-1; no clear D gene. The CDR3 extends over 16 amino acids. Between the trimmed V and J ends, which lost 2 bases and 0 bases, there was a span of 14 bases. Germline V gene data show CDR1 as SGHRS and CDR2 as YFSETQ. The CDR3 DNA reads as TGCGCCAGCAGCTTCGGGCAGAGCCTCATGAACACTGAAGCTTTCTTT. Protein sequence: CASSFGQSLMNTEAFF.

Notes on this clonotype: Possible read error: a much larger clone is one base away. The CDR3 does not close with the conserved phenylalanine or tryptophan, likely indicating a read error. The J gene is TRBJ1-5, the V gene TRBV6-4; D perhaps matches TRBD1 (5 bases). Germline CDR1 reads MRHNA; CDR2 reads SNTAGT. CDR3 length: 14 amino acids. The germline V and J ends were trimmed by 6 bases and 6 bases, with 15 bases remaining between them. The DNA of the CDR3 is TGTGCCAGCAGGGCATCATCGGGGGTTCAGCCCCAGCATGTT. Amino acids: CASRASSGVQPQHV.

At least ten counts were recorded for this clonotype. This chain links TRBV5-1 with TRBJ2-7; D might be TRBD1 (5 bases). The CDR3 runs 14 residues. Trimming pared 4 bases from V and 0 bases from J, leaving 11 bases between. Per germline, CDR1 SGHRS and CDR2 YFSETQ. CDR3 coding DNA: TGCGCCAGCAGCCTTGACAGAATCTCCTACGAGCAGTACTTC. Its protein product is CASSLDRISYEQYF.

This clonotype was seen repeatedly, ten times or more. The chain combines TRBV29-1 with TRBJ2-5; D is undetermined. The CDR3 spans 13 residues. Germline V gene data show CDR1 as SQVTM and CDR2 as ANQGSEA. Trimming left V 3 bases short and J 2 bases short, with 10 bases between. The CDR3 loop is CSVEAGRQETQYF. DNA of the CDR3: TGCAGCGTTGAGGCAGGAAGGCAAGAGACCCAGTACTTC.

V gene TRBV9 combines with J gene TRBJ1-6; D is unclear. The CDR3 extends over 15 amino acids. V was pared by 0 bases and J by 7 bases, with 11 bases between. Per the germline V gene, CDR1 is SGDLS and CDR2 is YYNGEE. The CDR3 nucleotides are TGTGCCAGCAGCGTAGACCCTGGGGTAAATTCACCCCTCCACTTT. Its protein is CASSVDPGVNSPLHF.

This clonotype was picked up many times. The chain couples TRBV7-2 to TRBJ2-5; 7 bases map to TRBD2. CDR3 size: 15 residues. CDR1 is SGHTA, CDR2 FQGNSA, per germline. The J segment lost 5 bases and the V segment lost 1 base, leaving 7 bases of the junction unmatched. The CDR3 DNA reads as TGTGCCAGCAGCTTAGTAACGGTGGGAGGGGAGACCCAGTACTTC. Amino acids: CASSLVTVGGETQYF. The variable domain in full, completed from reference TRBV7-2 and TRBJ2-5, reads GAGVSQSPSNKVTEKGKDVELRCDPISGHTALYWYRQSLGQGLEFLIYFQGNSAPDKSGLPSDRFSAERTGGSVSTLTIQRTQQEDSAVYLCASSLVTVGGETQYFGPGTRLLVL.

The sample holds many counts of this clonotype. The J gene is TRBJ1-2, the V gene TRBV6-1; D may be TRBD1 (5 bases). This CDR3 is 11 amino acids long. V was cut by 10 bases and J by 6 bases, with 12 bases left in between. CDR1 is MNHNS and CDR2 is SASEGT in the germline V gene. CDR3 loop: CATSPGDGYTF. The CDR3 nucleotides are TGTGCCACCAGCCCGGGGGATGGCTACACCTTC.

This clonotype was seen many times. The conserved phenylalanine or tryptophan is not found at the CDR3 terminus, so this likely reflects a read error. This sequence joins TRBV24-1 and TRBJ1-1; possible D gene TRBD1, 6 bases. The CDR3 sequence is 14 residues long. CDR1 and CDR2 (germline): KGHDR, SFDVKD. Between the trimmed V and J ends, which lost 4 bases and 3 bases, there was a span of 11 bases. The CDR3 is CATSDNAGDTEAFL. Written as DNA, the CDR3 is TGTGCCACCAGTGACAATGCAGGGGACACTGAAGCTTTCCTT.

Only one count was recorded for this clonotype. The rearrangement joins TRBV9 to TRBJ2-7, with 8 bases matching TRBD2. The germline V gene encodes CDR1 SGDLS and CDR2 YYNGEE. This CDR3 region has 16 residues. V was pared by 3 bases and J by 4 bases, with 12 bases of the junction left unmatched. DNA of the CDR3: TGTGCCAGCAGCGGCCCCCCCGGGAGGGTAGAATACGAGCAGTACGTC. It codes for CASSGPPGRVEYEQYV.

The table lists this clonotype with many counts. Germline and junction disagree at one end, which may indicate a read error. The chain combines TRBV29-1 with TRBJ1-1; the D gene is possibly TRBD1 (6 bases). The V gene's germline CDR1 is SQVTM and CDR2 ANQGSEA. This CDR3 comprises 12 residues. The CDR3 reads CGVAGRGTEAFF. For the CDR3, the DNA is TGCGGCGTTGCGGGTAGGGGGACTGAAGCTTTCTTT.